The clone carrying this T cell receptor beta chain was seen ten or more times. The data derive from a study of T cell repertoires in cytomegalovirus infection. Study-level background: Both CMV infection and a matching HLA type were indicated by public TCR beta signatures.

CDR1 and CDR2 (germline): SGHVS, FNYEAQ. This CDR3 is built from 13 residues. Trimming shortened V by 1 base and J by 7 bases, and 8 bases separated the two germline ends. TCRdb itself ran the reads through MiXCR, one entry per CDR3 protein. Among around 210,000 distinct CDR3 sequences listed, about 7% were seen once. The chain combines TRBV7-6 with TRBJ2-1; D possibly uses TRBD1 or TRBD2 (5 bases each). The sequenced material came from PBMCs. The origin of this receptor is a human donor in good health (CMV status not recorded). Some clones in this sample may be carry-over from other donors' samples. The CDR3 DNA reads TGTGCCAGCAGCTTAGTTGAGGGGAATGAGCAGTTCTTC. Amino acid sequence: CASSLVEGNEQFF.